This TCR beta chain was identified during a study of blood T cell repertoires in COVID-19. The wider study: Sites in the United States, Italy and Spain provided acute and convalescent COVID-19 samples. Sources were T cells, B-cell-depleted T cells, or PBMCs; the material itself was cDNA or gDNA.

Germline CDR1 and CDR2: MNHEY and SVGAGI. Losses at the gene ends were 6 bases for V and 9 bases for J; bases not matched to a gene: 11. The CDR3 length is 14 residues. This clone is a singleton in its sample. Authors' analysis steps: Amplification of reference gene primers provided the estimated nucleated cell counts. This table comes from immunoSEQ multiplex PCR, and its TCRdb copy is limited to in-frame clones, with some not included. The V and J calls and clone size come from that table; D and trimming were worked out from the DNA. This table holds 350,000 or so clones, around 87% found once. A Seattle source enrolled patients during active infection and followed them longitudinally.

The sample comprised peripheral blood. The receptor was derived from a woman in her twenties or thirties with COVID-19, enrolled during active disease. This chain uses TRBV6-5 with TRBJ2-1, with 7 bases fitting TRBD1. The CDR3 DNA reads TGTGCCAGCAGCGTAGCCACAGGGGCCGGTGAGCAGTTCTTC. The encoded protein is CASSVATGAGEQFF.